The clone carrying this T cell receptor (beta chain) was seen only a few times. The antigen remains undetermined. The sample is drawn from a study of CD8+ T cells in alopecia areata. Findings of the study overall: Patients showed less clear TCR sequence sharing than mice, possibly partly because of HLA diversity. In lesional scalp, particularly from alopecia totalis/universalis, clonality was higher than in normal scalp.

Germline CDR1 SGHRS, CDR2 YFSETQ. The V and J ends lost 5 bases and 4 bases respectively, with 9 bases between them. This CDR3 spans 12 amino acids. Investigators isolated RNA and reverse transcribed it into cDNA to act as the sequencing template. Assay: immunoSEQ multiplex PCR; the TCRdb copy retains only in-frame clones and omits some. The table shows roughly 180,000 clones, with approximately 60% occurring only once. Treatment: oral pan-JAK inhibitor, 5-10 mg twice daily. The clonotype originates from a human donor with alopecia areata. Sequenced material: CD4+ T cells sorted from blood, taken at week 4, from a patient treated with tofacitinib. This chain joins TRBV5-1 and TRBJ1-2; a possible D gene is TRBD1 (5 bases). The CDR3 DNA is TGCGCCAGCAGACAGGAACTCTATGGCTACACCTTC. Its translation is CASRQELYGYTF.